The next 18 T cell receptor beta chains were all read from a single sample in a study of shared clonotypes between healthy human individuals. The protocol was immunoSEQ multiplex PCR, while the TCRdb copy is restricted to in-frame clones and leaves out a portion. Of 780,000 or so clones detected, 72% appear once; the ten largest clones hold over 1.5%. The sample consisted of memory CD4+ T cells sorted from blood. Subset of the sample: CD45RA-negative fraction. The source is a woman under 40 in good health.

The CDR3 reads CSVVKGLNTEAFF. CDR3 bases: TGCAGCGTTGTCAAGGGGTTGAACACTGAAGCTTTCTTT. The chain recombines TRBV29-1 with TRBJ1-1, with a possible D match to TRBD1 (5 bases). The V gene's germline CDR1 is SQVTM and CDR2 ANQGSEA. Trimming cost V 4 bases and J 0 bases, with 9 bases left between them. The length of the CDR3 is 13 residues. Variable domain in full (rest from reference TRBV29-1 and TRBJ1-1): SAVISQKPSRDICQRGTSLTIQCQVDSQVTMMFWYRQQPGQSLTLIATANQGSEATYESGFVIDKFPISRPNLTFSTLTVSNMSPEDSSIYLCSVVKGLNTEAFFGQGTRLTVV.

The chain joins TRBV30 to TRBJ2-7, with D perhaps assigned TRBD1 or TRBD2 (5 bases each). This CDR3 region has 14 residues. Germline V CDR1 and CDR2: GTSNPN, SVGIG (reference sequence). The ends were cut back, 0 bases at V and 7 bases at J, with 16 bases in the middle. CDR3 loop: CAWSVGPGSREQYF. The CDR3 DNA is TGTGCCTGGAGTGTGGGACCCGGCTCTCGGGAGCAGTACTTC.

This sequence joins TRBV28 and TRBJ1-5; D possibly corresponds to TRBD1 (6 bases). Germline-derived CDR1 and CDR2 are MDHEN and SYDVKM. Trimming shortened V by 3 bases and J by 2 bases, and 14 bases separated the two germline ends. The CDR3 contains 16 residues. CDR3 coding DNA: TGTGCCAGCAGTTTTGGGGGGCTGGTAGGCAATCAGCCCCAGCATTTT. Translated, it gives CASSFGGLVGNQPQHF.

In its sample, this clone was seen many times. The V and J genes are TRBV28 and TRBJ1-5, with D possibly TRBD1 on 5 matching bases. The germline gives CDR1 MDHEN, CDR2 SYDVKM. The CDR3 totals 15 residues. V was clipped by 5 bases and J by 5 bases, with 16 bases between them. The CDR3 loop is CASSPPDRSYQPQHF. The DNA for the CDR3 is TGTGCCAGCAGTCCCCCCGACAGAAGCTATCAGCCCCAGCATTTT.

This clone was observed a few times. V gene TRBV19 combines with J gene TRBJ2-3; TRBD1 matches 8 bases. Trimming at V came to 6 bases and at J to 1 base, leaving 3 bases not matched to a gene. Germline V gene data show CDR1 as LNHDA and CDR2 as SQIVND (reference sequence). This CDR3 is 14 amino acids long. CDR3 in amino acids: CASRVTGGTDTQYF. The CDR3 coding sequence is TGTGCCAGTAGGGTGACAGGGGGCACAGATACGCAGTATTTT.

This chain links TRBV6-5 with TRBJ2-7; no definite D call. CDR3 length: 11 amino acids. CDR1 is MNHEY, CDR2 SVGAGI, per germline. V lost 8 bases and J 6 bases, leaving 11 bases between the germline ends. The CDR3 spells CASGPPPEQYF. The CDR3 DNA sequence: TGTGCCAGCGGTCCCCCCCCCGAGCAGTACTTC.

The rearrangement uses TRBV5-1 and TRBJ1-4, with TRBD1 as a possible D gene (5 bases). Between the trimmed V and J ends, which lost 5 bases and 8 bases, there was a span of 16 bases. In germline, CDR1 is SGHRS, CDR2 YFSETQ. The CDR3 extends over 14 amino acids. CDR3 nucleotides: TGCGCCAGCAGAGCGGACACCGAGATAGAAAAACTGTTTTTT. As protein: CASRADTEIEKLFF. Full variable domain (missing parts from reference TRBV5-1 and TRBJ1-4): KAGVTQTPRYLIKTRGQQVTLSCSPISGHRSVSWYQQTPGQGLQFLFEYFSETQRNKGNFPGRFSGRQFSNSRSEMNVSTLELGDSALYLCASRADTEIEKLFFGSGTQLSVL.

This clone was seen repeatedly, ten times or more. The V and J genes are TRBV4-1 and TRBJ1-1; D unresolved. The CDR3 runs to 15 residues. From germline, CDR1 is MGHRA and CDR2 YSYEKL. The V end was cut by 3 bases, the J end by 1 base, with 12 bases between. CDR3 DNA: TGCGCCAGCAGCCACAAGATGCAGAAGAACACTGAAGCTTTCTTT. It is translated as CASSHKMQKNTEAFF.

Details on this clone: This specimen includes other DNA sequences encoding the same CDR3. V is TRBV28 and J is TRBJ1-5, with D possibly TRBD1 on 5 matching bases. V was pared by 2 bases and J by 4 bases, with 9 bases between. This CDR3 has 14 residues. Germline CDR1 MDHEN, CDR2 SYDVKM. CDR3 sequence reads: CASSLGGFNQPQHF. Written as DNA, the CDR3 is TGTGCCAGCAGTTTAGGGGGGTTTAATCAGCCCCAGCATTTT.

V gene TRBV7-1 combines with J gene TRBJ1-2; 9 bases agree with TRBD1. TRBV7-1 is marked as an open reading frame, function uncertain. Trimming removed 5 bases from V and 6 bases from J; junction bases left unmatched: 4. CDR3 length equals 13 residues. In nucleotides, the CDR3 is TGTGCCAGCAGCCTTGGGACAGGGAATGGCTACACCTTC. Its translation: CASSLGTGNGYTF.

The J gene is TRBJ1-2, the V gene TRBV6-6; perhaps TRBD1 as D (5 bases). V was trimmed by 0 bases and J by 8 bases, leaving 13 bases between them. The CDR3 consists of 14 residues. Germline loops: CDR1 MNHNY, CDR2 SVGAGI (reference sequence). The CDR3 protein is CASSYSAGSRGYTF. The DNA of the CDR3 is TGTGCCAGCAGTTACTCGGCAGGGTCAAGGGGCTACACCTTC.

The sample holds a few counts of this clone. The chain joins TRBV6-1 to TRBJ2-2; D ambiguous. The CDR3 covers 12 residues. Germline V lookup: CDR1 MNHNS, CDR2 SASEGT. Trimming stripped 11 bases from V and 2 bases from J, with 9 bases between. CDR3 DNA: TGTGCCGGCATAGAAAACACCGGGGAGCTGTTTTTT. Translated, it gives CAGIENTGELFF.

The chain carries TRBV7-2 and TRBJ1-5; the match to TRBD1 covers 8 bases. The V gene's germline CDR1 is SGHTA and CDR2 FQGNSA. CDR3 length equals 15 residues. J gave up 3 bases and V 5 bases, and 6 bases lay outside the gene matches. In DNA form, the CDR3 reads TGTGCCAGCAGCACTAGGACAGGGTTCAATCAGCCCCAGCATTTT. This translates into CASSTRTGFNQPQHF.

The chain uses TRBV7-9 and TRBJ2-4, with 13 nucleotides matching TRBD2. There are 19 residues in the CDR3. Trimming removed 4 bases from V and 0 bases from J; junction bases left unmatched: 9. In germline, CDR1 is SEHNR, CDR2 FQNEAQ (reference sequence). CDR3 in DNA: TGTGCCAGCAGCTCTACTGGGACTAGCGGGGTTCTAGCCAAAAACATTCAGTACTTC. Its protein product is CASSSTGTSGVLAKNIQYF.

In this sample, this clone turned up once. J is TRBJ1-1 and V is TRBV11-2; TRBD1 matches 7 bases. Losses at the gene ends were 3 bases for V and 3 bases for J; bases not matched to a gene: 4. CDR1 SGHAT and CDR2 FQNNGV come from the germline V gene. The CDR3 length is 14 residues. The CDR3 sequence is CASSFFGTDTEAFF. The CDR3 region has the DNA TGTGCCAGCAGCTTTTTTGGGACAGACACTGAAGCTTTCTTT. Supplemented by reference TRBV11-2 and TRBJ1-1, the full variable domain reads EAGVAQSPRYKIIEKRQSVAFWCNPISGHATLYWYQQILGQGPKLLIQFQNNGVVDDSQLPKDRFSAERLKGVDSTLKIQPAKLEDSAVYLCASSFFGTDTEAFFGQGTRLTVV.

The CDR3 nucleotides are TGTGCCAGCAGCCAAGATCTCAGACAGGGGGCCCACGAGCAGTACTTC. Protein sequence: CASSQDLRQGAHEQYF. The chain combines TRBV14 with TRBJ2-7, with TRBD1 identical over 10 bases. V dropped 0 bases and J dropped 5; count of bases not matched to a gene: 7. Germline loops: CDR1 SGHDN, CDR2 FVKESK. The CDR3 sequence is 16 residues long.

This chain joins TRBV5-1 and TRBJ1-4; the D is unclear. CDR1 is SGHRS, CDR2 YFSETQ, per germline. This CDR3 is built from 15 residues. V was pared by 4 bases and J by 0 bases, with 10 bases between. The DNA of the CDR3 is TGCGCCAGCAGCGATGGGTTTGCAACTAATGAAAAACTGTTTTTT. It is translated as CASSDGFATNEKLFF.

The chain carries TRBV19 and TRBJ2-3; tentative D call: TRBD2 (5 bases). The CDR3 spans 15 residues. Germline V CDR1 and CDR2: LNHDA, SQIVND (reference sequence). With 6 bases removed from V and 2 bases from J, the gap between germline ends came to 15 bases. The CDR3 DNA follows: TGTGCCAGTAGCGTCGAGGGCAGACTCACAGATACGCAGTATTTT. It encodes CASSVEGRLTDTQYF.